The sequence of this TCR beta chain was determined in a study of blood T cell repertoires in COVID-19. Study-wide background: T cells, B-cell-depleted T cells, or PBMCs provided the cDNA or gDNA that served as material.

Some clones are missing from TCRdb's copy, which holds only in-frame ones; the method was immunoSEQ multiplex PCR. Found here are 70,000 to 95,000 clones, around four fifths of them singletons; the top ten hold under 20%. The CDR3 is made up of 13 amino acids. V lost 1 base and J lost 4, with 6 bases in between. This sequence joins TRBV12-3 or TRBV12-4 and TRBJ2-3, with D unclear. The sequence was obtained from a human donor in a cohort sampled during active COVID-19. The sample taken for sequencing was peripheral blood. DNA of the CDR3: TGTGCCAGCAGTTTAGTCCTCGCAGATACGCAGTATTTT. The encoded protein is CASSLVLADTQYF.